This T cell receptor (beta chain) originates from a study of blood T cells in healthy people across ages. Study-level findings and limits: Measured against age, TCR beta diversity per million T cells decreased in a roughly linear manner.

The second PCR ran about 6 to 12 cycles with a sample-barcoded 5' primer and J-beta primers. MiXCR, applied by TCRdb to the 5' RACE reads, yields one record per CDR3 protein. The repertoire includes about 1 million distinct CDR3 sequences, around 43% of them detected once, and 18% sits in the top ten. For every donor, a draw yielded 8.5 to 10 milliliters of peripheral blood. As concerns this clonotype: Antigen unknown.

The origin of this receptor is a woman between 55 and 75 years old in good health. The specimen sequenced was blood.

DNA for the CDR3: TGTGCCAGCAGCTTGGCCGGGACAAGGTCCTACAATGAGCAGTACTTC. This codes for CASSLAGTRSYNEQYF. V gene TRBV5-5 combines with J gene TRBJ2-1; D perhaps matches TRBD1 (6 bases). TRBJ2-7 explains the end of the DNA better; the J call may be wrong. CDR1 is SGHKS and CDR2 is YYEKEE in the germline V gene (reference sequence). This CDR3 is 16 amino acids long.